This TCR beta chain appears in the sequencing data of a study of T cell responses to AZD1222 COVID-19 vaccine. The wider study: Recipients boosted at about 4 weeks or about 12 weeks are pooled.

Germline CDR1 and CDR2: SNHLY and FYNNEI. This CDR3 has 12 residues. V was trimmed by 6 bases and J by 3 bases, leaving 9 bases between them. Repertoires were generated with immunoSEQ multiplex PCR, while TCRdb's copy carries only in-frame clones and drops some. The sample carries 120,000 or so clones, 75% to 90% recorded once. This clone was recorded a few times. Antigen unknown. Findings and caveats of the study: White British ancestry dominated among donors, who included more females, and clonal diversity was possibly underestimated. Baseline seropositivity characterized only six AZD1222 recipients.

This receptor was obtained from an adult in good health. The specimen was peripheral blood, collected on day 0 of AZD1222 vaccination. The gene calls are TRBV2 and TRBJ2-7; tentatively, D is TRBD2 (6 bases). This CDR3 reads CASRTGGYEQYF. The CDR3 bases are TGTGCCAGCAGAACCGGGGGCTACGAGCAGTACTTC.